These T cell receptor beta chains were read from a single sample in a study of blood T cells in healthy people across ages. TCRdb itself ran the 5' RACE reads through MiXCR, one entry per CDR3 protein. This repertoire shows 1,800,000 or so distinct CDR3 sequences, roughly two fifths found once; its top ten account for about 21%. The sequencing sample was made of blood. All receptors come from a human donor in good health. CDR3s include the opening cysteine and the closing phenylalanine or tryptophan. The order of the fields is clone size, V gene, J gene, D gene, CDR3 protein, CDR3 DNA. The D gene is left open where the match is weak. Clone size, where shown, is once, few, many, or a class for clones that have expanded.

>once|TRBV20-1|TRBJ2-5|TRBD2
CSASSPRAGGEETQYF
TGCAGTGCTAGCTCTCCCCGAGCGGGGGGAGAAGAGACCCAGTACTTC
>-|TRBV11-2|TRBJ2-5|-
CASSGLQGLQEAQYF
TGTGCCAGCAGCGGATTACAAGGACTTCAAGAGGCCCAGTACTTC
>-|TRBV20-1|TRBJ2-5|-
CSASSRRETQYF
TGCAGTGCTAGTAGCAGGAGGGAGACCCAGTACTTC
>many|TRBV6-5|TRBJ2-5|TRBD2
CASSYGAGDQETQYF
TGTGCCAGCAGTTACGGAGCGGGGGATCAAGAGACCCAGTACTTC
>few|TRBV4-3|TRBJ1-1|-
CASSSHRATEAFF
TGCGCCAGCAGCTCGCACAGGGCCACTGAAGCTTTCTTT
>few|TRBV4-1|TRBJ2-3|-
CASSRREDTQYF
TGCGCCAGCAGCCGTCGTGAAGATACGCAGTATTTT
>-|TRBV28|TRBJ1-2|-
CASSLPLTINPPGYTF
TGTGCCAGCAGTTTGCCATTAACGATAAACCCTCCTGGCTACACCTTC
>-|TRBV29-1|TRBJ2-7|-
CSVSPPGSIYEQYF
TGCAGCGTAAGTCCCCCCGGCAGCATATACGAGCAGTACTTC
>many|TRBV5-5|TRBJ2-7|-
CASSPGGTSYEQYF
TGTGCCAGCAGCCCTGGGGGCACCTCCTACGAGCAGTACTTC
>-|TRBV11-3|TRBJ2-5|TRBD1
CASSPDRYWETQYF
TGTGCCAGCAGCCCGGACAGGTATTGGGAGACCCAGTACTTC
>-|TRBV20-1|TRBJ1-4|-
CSASGRGFNEKLFF
TGCAGTGCTAGTGGGCGAGGCTTCAATGAAAAACTGTTTTTT
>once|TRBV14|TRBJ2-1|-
CASSHWGRGYEQFF
TGTGCCAGCAGCCACTGGGGTCGGGGGTATGAGCAGTTCTTC
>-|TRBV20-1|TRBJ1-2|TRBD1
CSAADRVNYGYTF
TGCAGTGCTGCGGACAGGGTTAACTATGGCTACACCTTC
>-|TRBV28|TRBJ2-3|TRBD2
CASTLRLAGGPSTDTQYF
TGTGCCAGCACTTTGCGACTAGCGGGGGGGCCCTCGACAGATACGCAGTATTTT
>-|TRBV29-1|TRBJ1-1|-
CSVEGANTEAFF
TGCAGCGTTGAGGGGGCGAACACTGAAGCTTTCTTT
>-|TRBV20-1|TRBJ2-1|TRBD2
CSARDFLAGDPKKYNEQFF
TGCAGTGCTAGAGATTTCTTAGCGGGGGACCCGAAAAAATACAATGAGCAGTTCTTC
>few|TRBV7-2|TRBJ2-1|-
CASRVVGNNEQFF
TGTGCCAGCAGAGTAGTTGGTAACAATGAGCAGTTCTTC
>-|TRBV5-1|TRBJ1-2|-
CASSLPGEYNYGYTF
TGCGCCAGCAGCTTGCCAGGGGAGTACAACTATGGCTACACCTTC
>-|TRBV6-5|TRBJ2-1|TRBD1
CASSTRRQGFEQFF
TGTGCCAGCAGTACCCGACGACAGGGATTTGAGCAGTTCTTC
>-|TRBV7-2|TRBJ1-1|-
CASRSDWRNTEAFF
TGTGCCAGTAGGTCCGACTGGAGGAATACTGAAGCTTTCTTT
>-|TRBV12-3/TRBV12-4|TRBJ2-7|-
CASGNQALLSSYEQYF
TGTGCCAGCGGTAACCAGGCACTTTTAAGCTCCTACGAGCAGTACTTC
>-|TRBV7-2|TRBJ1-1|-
CASSAQGRAEAFF
TGTGCCAGCAGCGCACAGGGTCGGGCTGAAGCTTTCTTT
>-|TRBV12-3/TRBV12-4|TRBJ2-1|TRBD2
CASVGYGTSGDEQFF
TGTGCCAGCGTAGGGTACGGGACTAGCGGTGATGAGCAGTTCTTC
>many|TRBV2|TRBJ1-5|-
CASRRDSNQPQHF
TGTGCCAGCAGACGGGACAGCAATCAGCCCCAGCATTTT
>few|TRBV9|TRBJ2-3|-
CASSPSLGTDTQYF
TGTGCCAGCAGCCCATCGCTGGGGACAGATACGCAGTATTTT
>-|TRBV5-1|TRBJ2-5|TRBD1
CASSLGDSLRETQYF
TGCGCCAGCAGCTTGGGGGACAGCCTCCGGGAGACCCAGTACTTC
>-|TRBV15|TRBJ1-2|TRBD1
CATSREDYRGGGYTF
TGTGCCACCAGCAGAGAAGATTACAGGGGGGGCGGCTACACCTTC
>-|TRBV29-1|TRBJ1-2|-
CSVIGIGGYTF
TGCAGCGTTATCGGGATTGGGGGCTACACCTTC
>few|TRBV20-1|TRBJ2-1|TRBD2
CSARVISGGHNEQFF
TGCAGTGCTAGGGTGATTAGCGGGGGTCACAATGAGCAGTTCTTC
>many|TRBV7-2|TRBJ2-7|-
CASRGFAAEQYF
TGTGCCAGCAGAGGGTTCGCCGCCGAGCAGTACTTC
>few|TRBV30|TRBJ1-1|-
CAWSPGGTEAFF
TGTGCCTGGAGTCCAGGAGGGACTGAAGCTTTCTTT
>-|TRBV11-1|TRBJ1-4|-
CASSFVGHSTNEKLFF
TGTGCCAGCAGCTTCGTAGGACACTCGACCAATGAAAAACTGTTTTTT
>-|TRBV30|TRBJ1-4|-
CAWSLDLVAGEKLFF
TGTGCCTGGAGTCTCGACTTGGTGGCCGGCGAAAAACTGTTTTTT
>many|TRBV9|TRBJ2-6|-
CASSSGRVSGANVLTF
TGTGCCAGCAGCTCGGGACGGGTCTCTGGGGCCAACGTCCTGACTTTC
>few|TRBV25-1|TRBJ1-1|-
CASSGSSRTRKPEAFF
TGTGCCAGCAGTGGATCTTCACGGACCAGGAAGCCTGAAGCTTTCTTT
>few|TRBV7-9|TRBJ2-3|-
CALYGASTDTQYF
TGTGCTCTTTATGGCGCAAGCACAGATACGCAGTATTTT
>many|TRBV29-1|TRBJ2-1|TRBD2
CSVEGLAGDNEQFF
TGCAGCGTCGAGGGACTAGCGGGGGACAATGAGCAGTTCTTC
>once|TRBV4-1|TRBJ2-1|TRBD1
CASSQVEQGYNEQFF
TGCGCCAGCAGCCAAGTGGAACAGGGGTACAATGAGCAGTTCTTC
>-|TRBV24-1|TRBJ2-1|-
CATSDLSLTSNEQFF
TGTGCCACCAGTGACCTCTCGTTGACCAGCAATGAGCAGTTCTTC
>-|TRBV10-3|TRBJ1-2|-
CAITAEQWGGYTF
TGTGCCATCACCGCGGAGCAGTGGGGTGGCTACACCTTC
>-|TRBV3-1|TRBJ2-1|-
CASSSRARVRQFF
TGTGCCAGCAGCTCAAGAGCGCGGGTTCGACAGTTCTTC
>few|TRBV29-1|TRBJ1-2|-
CSVEGRDSGYTF
TGCAGCGTTGAAGGGCGGGACTCTGGCTACACCTTC
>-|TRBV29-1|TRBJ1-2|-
CSVENTGSYGYTF
TGCAGCGTTGAAAACACGGGTTCCTATGGCTACACCTTC
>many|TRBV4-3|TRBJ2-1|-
CASSQDSPGAYNEQFF
TGCGCCAGCAGCCAAGATTCGCCAGGCGCCTACAATGAGCAGTTCTTC
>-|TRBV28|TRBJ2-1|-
CASSRRNMDEQFF
TGTGCCAGCAGCCGTCGAAATATGGATGAGCAGTTCTTC
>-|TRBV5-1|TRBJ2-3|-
CASRLDLRPTDTQYF
TGCGCCAGCAGACTGGACCTACGACCCACAGATACGCAGTATTTT
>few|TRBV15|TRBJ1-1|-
CATSRTGGTPNTEAFF
TGTGCCACCAGCAGGACGGGCGGGACACCGAACACTGAAGCTTTCTTT
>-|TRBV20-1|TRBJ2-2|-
CSARLSTGELFF
TGCAGTGCTAGACTCAGCACCGGGGAGCTGTTTTTT